Listed below are T cell receptor gamma chains from one sample, sequenced in a study of Vδ1+ human thymocytes. TCRdb re-called the multiplex PCR reads using CATT. The sample holds some 9,000 gamma-chain clones, 55% to 60% seen once. Source material: Vdelta1+ gamma-delta thymocytes from the thymus. The receptors come from a girl in the first two years of life who had congenital heart surgery. CDR3s include the opening cysteine and the closing phenylalanine or tryptophan. Not every row has a clone size; where given, it reads once, few, many or a size class.

clone size: few; V gene: TRGV3; CDR3 length: 11; J gene: TRGJ1/TRGJ2; CDR3 protein: CATWDSYKKLF; CDR3 DNA: TGTGCCACCTGGGACAGCTATAAGAAACTCTTT
clone size: .; V gene: TRGV3; CDR3 length: 14; J gene: TRGJ1/TRGJ2; CDR3 protein: CATWDGTYYYKKLF; CDR3 DNA: TGTGCCACCTGGGACGGGACGTATTATTATAAGAAACTCTTT
clone size: .; V gene: TRGV9; CDR3 length: 10; J gene: TRGJ1/TRGJ2; CDR3 protein: CALPGYKKLF; CDR3 DNA: TGTGCCTTGCCAGGTTACAAGAAACTCTTT
clone size: few; V gene: TRGV9; CDR3 length: 16; J gene: TRGJ1/TRGJ2; CDR3 protein: CALWEDRDLNYYKKLF; CDR3 DNA: TGTGCCTTGTGGGAGGACCGCGATTTGAATTATTATAAGAAACTCTTT
clone size: few; V gene: TRGV8; CDR3 length: 14; J gene: TRGJ1/TRGJ2; CDR3 protein: CATWDGRDYYKKLF; CDR3 DNA: TGTGCCACCTGGGATGGTCGGGATTATTATAAGAAACTCTTT
clone size: few; V gene: TRGV5; CDR3 length: 14; J gene: TRGJ1/TRGJ2; CDR3 protein: CATWNQSCGYKKLF; CDR3 DNA: TGTGCCACCTGGAACCAGAGTTGTGGTTATAAGAAACTCTTT
clone size: .; V gene: TRGV9; CDR3 length: 10; J gene: TRGJ1/TRGJ2; CDR3 protein: CALWEFEKLF; CDR3 DNA: TGTGCCTTGTGGGAGTTTGAGAAACTCTTT
clone size: .; V gene: TRGV9; CDR3 length: 11; J gene: TRGJ1/TRGJ2; CDR3 protein: CALWSRYKKLF; CDR3 DNA: TGTGCCTTGTGGAGCCGGTATAAGAAACTCTTT
clone size: few; V gene: TRGV9; CDR3 length: 13; J gene: TRGJ1/TRGJ2; CDR3 protein: CALWDSRYYKKLF; CDR3 DNA: TGTGCCTTGTGGGATTCGCGGTATTATAAGAAACTCTTT
clone size: .; V gene: TRGV9; CDR3 length: 12; J gene: TRGJ1/TRGJ2; CDR3 protein: CALPAPYYKKLF; CDR3 DNA: TGTGCCCTACCGGCACCTTATTATAAGAAACTCTTT
clone size: .; V gene: TRGV5; CDR3 length: 14; J gene: TRGJ1/TRGJ2; CDR3 protein: CATWDRPPYYKKLF; CDR3 DNA: TGTGCCACCTGGGACAGGCCCCCATATTATAAGAAACTCTTT
clone size: .; V gene: TRGV8; CDR3 length: 11; J gene: TRGJ1/TRGJ2; CDR3 protein: CATWDGNKKLF; CDR3 DNA: TGTGCCACCTGGGATGGGAATAAGAAACTCTTT
clone size: few; V gene: TRGV9; CDR3 length: 14; J gene: TRGJ1/TRGJ2; CDR3 protein: CALWEDTNYYKKLF; CDR3 DNA: TGTGCCTTGTGGGAGGATACGAATTATTATAAGAAACTCTTT
clone size: medium-sized; V gene: TRGV9; CDR3 length: 12; J gene: TRGJ1/TRGJ2; CDR3 protein: CALWEVYYKKLF; CDR3 DNA: TGTGCCTTGTGGGAGGTTTATTATAAGAAACTCTTT
clone size: .; V gene: TRGV9; CDR3 length: 11; J gene: TRGJ1/TRGJ2; CDR3 protein: CALWEFPKKLF; CDR3 DNA: TGTGCCTTGTGGGAGTTCCCTAAGAAACTCTTT
clone size: .; V gene: TRGV9; CDR3 length: 16; J gene: TRGJ1/TRGJ2; CDR3 protein: CALWEVQTQGESKKLF; CDR3 DNA: TGTGCCTTGTGGGAGGTGCAGACACAAGGGGAGAGTAAGAAACTCTTT
clone size: .; V gene: TRGV8; CDR3 length: 11; J gene: TRGJ1/TRGJ2; CDR3 protein: CATWDDWRKLF; CDR3 DNA: TGTGCCACCTGGGACGATTGGAGGAAACTCTTT
clone size: few; V gene: TRGV2; CDR3 length: 15; J gene: TRGJP2; CDR3 protein: CATWDGRKSDWIKTF; CDR3 DNA: TGTGCCACCTGGGACGGGCGTAAAAGTGATTGGATCAAGACGTTT
clone size: .; V gene: TRGV4; CDR3 length: 13; J gene: TRGJ1/TRGJ2; CDR3 protein: CATWDGLHYKKLF; CDR3 DNA: TGTGCCACCTGGGATGGGCTTCATTATAAGAAACTCTTT
clone size: .; V gene: TRGV8; CDR3 length: 12; J gene: TRGJ1/TRGJ2; CDR3 protein: CATWDPNYKKLF; CDR3 DNA: TGTGCCACCTGGGATCCGAATTATAAGAAACTCTTT
clone size: .; V gene: TRGV5; CDR3 length: 12; J gene: TRGJ1/TRGJ2; CDR3 protein: CATWDRPGKKLF; CDR3 DNA: TGTGCCACCTGGGACAGGCCGGGTAAGAAACTCTTT
clone size: few; V gene: TRGV3; CDR3 length: 13; J gene: TRGJ1/TRGJ2; CDR3 protein: CATWDRLHYKKLF; CDR3 DNA: TGTGCCACCTGGGACAGGCTCCATTATAAGAAACTCTTT
clone size: .; V gene: TRGV8; CDR3 length: 12; J gene: TRGJ1/TRGJ2; CDR3 protein: CATWRMYYKKLF; CDR3 DNA: TGTGCCACCTGGCGTATGTATTATAAGAAACTCTTT
clone size: .; V gene: TRGV4; CDR3 length: 13; J gene: TRGJ1/TRGJ2; CDR3 protein: CATWELPYYKKLF; CDR3 DNA: TGTGCCACCTGGGAGCTCCCTTATTATAAGAAACTCTTT
clone size: .; V gene: TRGV9; CDR3 length: 13; J gene: TRGJ1/TRGJ2; CDR3 protein: CALWEYFYYKKLF; CDR3 DNA: TGTGCCTTGTGGGAGTATTTTTATTATAAGAAACTCTTT
clone size: few; V gene: TRGV4; CDR3 length: 14; J gene: TRGJ1/TRGJ2; CDR3 protein: CATWDVGNYYKKLF; CDR3 DNA: TGTGCCACCTGGGATGTGGGGAATTATTATAAGAAACTCTTT
clone size: .; V gene: TRGV9; CDR3 length: 13; J gene: TRGJ1/TRGJ2; CDR3 protein: CALWEVLKSKKLF; CDR3 DNA: TGTGCCTTGTGGGAGGTGCTAAAGTCTAAGAAACTCTTT
clone size: few; V gene: TRGV3; CDR3 length: 11; J gene: TRGJ1/TRGJ2; CDR3 protein: CATWDRRRKLF; CDR3 DNA: TGTGCCACCTGGGACAGGCGGAGGAAACTCTTT
clone size: .; V gene: TRGV8; CDR3 length: 13; J gene: TRGJ1/TRGJ2; CDR3 protein: CATWAGFGYKKLF; CDR3 DNA: TGTGCCACCTGGGCGGGGTTTGGTTATAAGAAACTCTTT
clone size: few; V gene: TRGV4; CDR3 length: 15; J gene: TRGJ1/TRGJ2; CDR3 protein: CATWDGPLNFYKKLF; CDR3 DNA: TGTGCCACCTGGGATGGGCCCTTGAATTTTTATAAGAAACTCTTT
clone size: few; V gene: TRGV8; CDR3 length: 16; J gene: TRGJP2; CDR3 protein: CATWDRRGSSDWIKTF; CDR3 DNA: TGTGCCACCTGGGATAGGCGGGGTAGTAGTGATTGGATCAAGACGTTT
clone size: .; V gene: TRGV8; CDR3 length: 15; J gene: TRGJP1; CDR3 protein: CATWDKEGVGWFKIF; CDR3 DNA: TGTGCCACCTGGGATAAGGAGGGAGTAGGTTGGTTCAAGATATTT
clone size: few; V gene: TRGV9; CDR3 length: 15; J gene: TRGJP2; CDR3 protein: CALWEVHRSDWIKTF; CDR3 DNA: TGTGCCTTGTGGGAGGTGCATAGGAGTGATTGGATCAAGACGTTT
clone size: few; V gene: TRGV8; CDR3 length: 12; J gene: TRGJ1/TRGJ2; CDR3 protein: CATWANGGKKLF; CDR3 DNA: TGTGCCACCTGGGCTAACGGGGGGAAGAAACTCTTT
clone size: few; V gene: TRGV2; CDR3 length: 13; J gene: TRGJ1/TRGJ2; CDR3 protein: CATWELPGYKKLF; CDR3 DNA: TGTGCCACCTGGGAGCTCCCGGGTTATAAGAAACTCTTT
clone size: .; V gene: TRGV3; CDR3 length: 17; J gene: TRGJ1/TRGJ2; CDR3 protein: CATWDTPRSPNYYKKLF; CDR3 DNA: TGTGCCACCTGGGACACGCCACGGTCCCCGAATTATTATAAGAAACTCTTT
clone size: few; V gene: TRGV3; CDR3 length: 16; J gene: TRGJ1/TRGJ2; CDR3 protein: CATWDREGYLYYKKLF; CDR3 DNA: TGTGCCACCTGGGACAGGGAGGGTTACCTTTATTATAAGAAACTCTTT
clone size: few; V gene: TRGV2; CDR3 length: 13; J gene: TRGJ1/TRGJ2; CDR3 protein: CATWDGGYYKKLF; CDR3 DNA: TGTGCCACCTGGGACGGCGGATATTATAAGAAACTCTTT
clone size: .; V gene: TRGV9; CDR3 length: 11; J gene: TRGJ1/TRGJ2; CDR3 protein: CALRNYYKKLF; CDR3 DNA: TGTGCCTTGAGGAATTATTATAAGAAACTCTTT
clone size: .; V gene: TRGV9; CDR3 length: 10; J gene: TRGJ1/TRGJ2; CDR3 protein: CALCNPRKLF; CDR3 DNA: TGTGCCTTGTGCAACCCGAGGAAACTCTTT
clone size: .; V gene: TRGV5; CDR3 length: 10; J gene: TRGJ1/TRGJ2; CDR3 protein: CAPNYYKKLF; CDR3 DNA: TGTGCCCCTAATTATTATAAGAAACTCTTT
clone size: .; V gene: TRGV9; CDR3 length: 11; J gene: TRGJ1/TRGJ2; CDR3 protein: CALCRPKKKLF; CDR3 DNA: TGTGCCTTGTGCCGTCCCAAGAAGAAACTCTTT
clone size: .; V gene: TRGV9; CDR3 length: 11; J gene: TRGJ1/TRGJ2; CDR3 protein: CALWEPDKKLF; CDR3 DNA: TGTGCCTTGTGGGAACCGGATAAGAAACTCTTT
clone size: .; V gene: TRGV9; CDR3 length: 14; J gene: TRGJP2; CDR3 protein: CALWEVLSDWIKTF; CDR3 DNA: TGTGCCTTGTGGGAGGTACTTAGTGATTGGATCAAGACGTTT
clone size: .; V gene: TRGV4; CDR3 length: 12; J gene: TRGJ1/TRGJ2; CDR3 protein: CATWDLDYKKLF; CDR3 DNA: TGTGCCACCTGGGATCTGGATTATAAGAAACTCTTT
clone size: few; V gene: TRGV8; CDR3 length: 13; J gene: TRGJ1/TRGJ2; CDR3 protein: CATWDRNYYKKLF; CDR3 DNA: TGTGCCACCTGGGATAGGAATTATTATAAGAAACTCTTT
clone size: .; V gene: TRGV4; CDR3 length: 13; J gene: TRGJP1; CDR3 protein: CATWDGQWWFKIF; CDR3 DNA: TGTGCCACCTGGGATGGGCAGTGGTGGTTCAAGATATTT
clone size: .; V gene: TRGV3; CDR3 length: 13; J gene: TRGJ1/TRGJ2; CDR3 protein: CATWDRHRYKKLF; CDR3 DNA: TGTGCCACCTGGGACAGGCATCGTTATAAGAAACTCTTT
clone size: few; V gene: TRGV2; CDR3 length: 13; J gene: TRGJ1/TRGJ2; CDR3 protein: CATWDANYYKKLF; CDR3 DNA: TGTGCCACCTGGGACGCGAATTATTATAAGAAACTCTTT
clone size: few; V gene: TRGV3; CDR3 length: 13; J gene: TRGJ1/TRGJ2; CDR3 protein: CATWTLDCYKKLF; CDR3 DNA: TGTGCCACCTGGACCCTGGATTGTTATAAGAAACTCTTT
clone size: few; V gene: TRGV9; CDR3 length: 12; J gene: TRGJ1/TRGJ2; CDR3 protein: CALWEVKYKKLF; CDR3 DNA: TGTGCCTTGTGGGAGGTGAAATATAAGAAACTCTTT
clone size: few; V gene: TRGV4; CDR3 length: 13; J gene: TRGJ1/TRGJ2; CDR3 protein: CATWDILNYKILF; CDR3 DNA: TGTGCCACCTGGGATATCCTCAATTATAAGATACTCTTT
clone size: .; V gene: TRGV4; CDR3 length: 11; J gene: TRGJ1/TRGJ2; CDR3 protein: CATWDFYKKLF; CDR3 DNA: TGTGCCACCTGGGATTTTTATAAGAAACTCTTT
clone size: few; V gene: TRGV3; CDR3 length: 13; J gene: TRGJ1/TRGJ2; CDR3 protein: CATWDRPAYKKLF; CDR3 DNA: TGTGCCACCTGGGACAGGCCAGCTTATAAGAAACTCTTT
clone size: large; V gene: TRGV9; CDR3 length: 12; J gene: TRGJ1/TRGJ2; CDR3 protein: CALWEVHYKKLF; CDR3 DNA: TGTGCCTTGTGGGAGGTGCATTATAAGAAACTCTTT
clone size: few; V gene: TRGV9; CDR3 length: 11; J gene: TRGJ1/TRGJ2; CDR3 protein: CALWEVPEKLF; CDR3 DNA: TGTGCCTTGTGGGAGGTGCCAGAGAAACTCTTT
clone size: .; V gene: TRGV8; CDR3 length: 12; J gene: TRGJ1/TRGJ2; CDR3 protein: CATWDTSHKKLF; CDR3 DNA: TGTGCCACCTGGGATACATCCCATAAGAAACTCTTT
clone size: .; V gene: TRGV8; CDR3 length: 11; J gene: TRGJ1/TRGJ2; CDR3 protein: CATPSSLKKLF; CDR3 DNA: TGTGCCACCCCTTCCTCCCTAAAGAAACTCTTT